The following is a T cell receptor beta chain sequence with its context. The data were obtained in a study of shared clonotypes between healthy human individuals. At the level of the study: Three plates were used per donor for CD4 naive, three for CD4 memory, two for CD8 naive and one for CD8 memory.

The CDR3 loop spans 15 amino acids. Trimming removed 6 bases from V and 7 bases from J; junction bases left unmatched: 9. Germline CDR1 and CDR2: SGHAT and FQNNGV. Assay: immunoSEQ multiplex PCR; the TCRdb copy retains only in-frame clones and omits some. The data contain just over 2,000,000 clones, roughly 94% of them singletons. Sequencing was carried out using naive CD4+ T cells sorted from blood. The subset was: CD45RA+ positively selected. The sequence was obtained from a young man in good health. V is TRBV11-2 and J is TRBJ2-7, with 13 bases that match TRBD2. This CDR3 reads CASRSPGLAGSEQYF. The CDR3 DNA is TGTGCCAGCAGAAGCCCGGGACTAGCGGGAAGTGAGCAGTACTTC.